This TCR beta chain was retrieved from a study of T cells in Graves' hyperthyroidism and ophthalmopathy. Study overall: Peripheral blood collection took place at initial diagnosis, before any treatment.

It was RNA transcripts that yielded the amplified TCR beta CDR3 regions. First-round RT-PCR of the TCR CDR3 relied on the HTBI primer set. One entry per CDR3 protein results from TCRdb running MiXCR on the multiplex PCR reads. The sample lists about 290,000 distinct CDR3 sequences, less than 15% occurring once. This clonotype was seen at least ten times. This sequence originates from a young woman with Graves' hyperthyroidism that later progressed to Graves' ophthalmopathy. Source material: blood.

The CDR3: CASSLLASAVSYNEQFF. CDR3 coding DNA: TGTGCCAGCAGCTTACTTGCATCAGCGGTCTCCTACAATGAGCAGTTCTTC. The chain couples TRBV7-3 to TRBJ2-1; weak D call: TRBD2 (5 bases). Looked up from germline, CDR1 is SGHTA and CDR2 is FQGTGA. V lost 2 bases and J lost 0, with 14 bases in between. The CDR3 is 17 amino acids.